Sequencing of this T cell receptor (beta chain) was carried out in a study of shared clonotypes between healthy human individuals. The overall study: A donor's plate count was three for CD4 naive and three for CD4 memory; CD8 naive had two and CD8 memory one. Whole-study findings and limits: Non-shared clonotypes were found to have lower generation probabilities than the clonotypes that were shared by all four of the sorted-subset donors. How much donors shared clonotypes was expected to be affected by sequencing depth.

Clones were sequenced by immunoSEQ multiplex PCR, and TCRdb holds only the in-frame ones, with some missing. In the table there are about 820,000 clones, approximately 92% of which are singletons. In the naive CD8 group, cells lacked CD45RO and were positively selected for CCR7, so terminally differentiated effector memory CD45RA+ cells were left out. Donors were healthy HIV-negative adults without recently reported acute infections or vaccinations. Germline CDR1 and CDR2: MNHEY and SMNVEV (reference sequence). The CDR3 has 13 residues. About this clone itself: Its antigen is not known. The junction does not match germline at one end; this may be a read error. Other DNA sequences in this sample translate to the same CDR3.

Sequences were obtained from naive CD8+ T cells sorted from blood. The sequence was collected from a man aged 30 to 45 in good health. The chain is built from TRBV27 and TRBJ2-7; D call uncertain. CDR3 coding DNA: TGTGCCAGCAGTCTATCAGCCTCCTACGAGCAGTACTTC. It is translated as CASSLSASYEQYF.